A single sample gave rise to the 18 T cell receptor beta chains below, sequenced in a study of graft-versus-host responses after intestinal transplantation. Only in-frame clones appear in the TCRdb table, and some are missing; sequencing was by immunoSEQ multiplex PCR. The repertoire holds around 110,000 clones, with roughly nine tenths as singletons. No antigen has been assigned to these receptors. The sample here was unstimulated CD4+ T cells sorted from spleen or lymph node cells, taken before intestinal transplant. These receptors came from a human donor who received an intestinal transplant.

The chain has TRBV9 and TRBJ2-7; maybe TRBD2 (6 bases). V was clipped by 0 bases and J by 7 bases, with 8 bases between them. Germline-derived CDR1 and CDR2 are SGDLS and YYNGEE. The CDR3 spans 12 residues. CDR3 sequence (DNA): TGTGCCAGCAGCGTAGGGGCGGGAGAGCAGTACTTC. This translates into CASSVGAGEQYF.

J is TRBJ1-2 and V is TRBV28, with D hard to call. Germline CDR1 is MDHEN and CDR2 is SYDVKM. The ends were cut back, 3 bases at V and 2 bases at J, with 13 bases in the middle. CDR3 length: 15 amino acids. This CDR3 reads CASSFPGVRNYGYTF. The CDR3 DNA follows: TGTGCCAGCAGTTTTCCCGGGGTGAGAAACTATGGCTACACCTTC.

V gene TRBV30 combines with J gene TRBJ1-3; no definite D call. Germline V lookup: CDR1 GTSNPN, CDR2 SVGIG (reference sequence). The CDR3 loop spans 14 amino acids. V lost 0 bases to trimming and J lost 4 bases, with 10 bases between them. CDR3 in DNA: TGTGCCTGGAGTGTACCGGGTGCCGGAAACACCATATATTTT. The encoded protein is CAWSVPGAGNTIYF.

The chain carries TRBV19 and TRBJ2-6, with 15 bases fitting TRBD2. The J segment lost 3 bases and the V segment lost 1 base, leaving 4 bases of the junction unmatched. The CDR3 runs 19 residues. CDR1 is LNHDA, CDR2 SQIVND, per germline (reference sequence). The CDR3 here is CASSIGTSGRAYGANVLTF. DNA for the CDR3: TGTGCCAGTAGTATAGGGACTAGCGGGAGGGCCTATGGGGCCAACGTCCTGACTTTC.

The chain couples TRBV28 to TRBJ1-5; D is uncertain. The germline CDR1 and CDR2 sequences are MDHEN and SYDVKM. The CDR3 consists of 14 residues. V lost 4 bases to trimming and J lost 7 bases, with 14 bases between them. CDR3 loop: CASSSPSSGQPQHF. The CDR3 DNA reads as TGTGCCAGCAGTTCCCCTTCATCGGGACAGCCCCAGCATTTT.

The gene calls are TRBV5-1 and TRBJ1-3; the D is unclear. CDR1 and CDR2 (germline): SGHRS, YFSETQ. Trimming stripped 3 bases from V and 0 bases from J, with 4 bases between. The CDR3 length is 13 residues. CDR3 sequence: CASSYNSGNTIYF. CDR3 nucleotides: TGCGCCAGCAGCTACAACTCTGGAAACACCATATATTTT. Combining the CDR3 with reference TRBV5-1 and TRBJ1-3 gives the whole variable domain KAGVTQTPRYLIKTRGQQVTLSCSPISGHRSVSWYQQTPGQGLQFLFEYFSETQRNKGNFPGRFSGRQFSNSRSEMNVSTLELGDSALYLCASSYNSGNTIYFGEGSWLTVV.

The V and J genes are TRBV28 and TRBJ1-2; weak D call: TRBD1 (5 bases). The CDR3 spans 10 residues. In germline, CDR1 is MDHEN, CDR2 SYDVKM. V shed 6 bases and J shed 6 bases, with 5 bases lying between them. The CDR3 sequence is CASRQDGYTF. The CDR3 DNA is TGTGCCAGCAGACAGGATGGCTACACCTTC.

The rearrangement joins TRBV6-1 to TRBJ1-2; TRBD1 might be the D (6 bases). Germline V CDR1 and CDR2: MNHNS, SASEGT. Trimming shortened V by 2 bases and J by 4 bases, and 14 bases separated the two germline ends. This CDR3 is 15 amino acids long. The CDR3 loop reads CASSETAEGGYGYTF. CDR3 nucleotides: TGTGCCAGCAGTGAAACGGCAGAAGGGGGCTATGGCTACACCTTC.

On this clone: At one end, the junction sequence differs from germline, possibly due to a read error. V and J are TRBV4-2 and TRBJ2-1; the match to TRBD2 covers 7 bases. Germline V CDR1 and CDR2: LGHNA, YNFKEQ. The CDR3 is 16 amino acids. CDR3 protein: CASSSSGADSHNEQFF. In DNA form, the CDR3 reads TGTGCCAGCAGCTCAAGCGGGGCTGACTCCCACAATGAGCAGTTCTTC.

The chain employs TRBV29-1 and TRBJ2-6, with D perhaps matching TRBD1 (6 bases). CDR1 and CDR2 from the germline V gene are SQVTM and ANQGSEA. The CDR3 is made up of 16 amino acids. V lost 5 bases to trimming and J lost 4 bases, with 18 bases between them. The CDR3 DNA follows: TGCAGCGTTTCTAGGACACAGGGATCCGGGGCCAACGTCCTGACTTTC. Translation: CSVSRTQGSGANVLTF.

The chain joins TRBV2 to TRBJ2-2; D is possibly TRBD1 (5 bases). CDR1 SNHLY and CDR2 FYNNEI come from the germline V gene. The CDR3 is 13 amino acids. V lost 4 bases and J 5 bases, leaving 8 bases between the germline ends. The CDR3 loop reads CASSVQGTGELFF. The CDR3 nucleotides are TGTGCCAGCAGTGTCCAGGGTACCGGGGAGCTGTTTTTT.

The CDR3 nucleotides are TGTGCCAGCAGAGGGGACGGGGACTACGAGCAGTACTTC. This codes for CASRGDGDYEQYF. The chain couples TRBV2 to TRBJ2-5; D might be TRBD1 or TRBD2, each matching 5 bases. The J call may be mistaken, given a closer DNA end match to TRBJ2-7. CDR1 and CDR2 from the germline V gene are SNHLY and FYNNEI. The CDR3 spans 13 residues.

The V and J genes are TRBV6-5 and TRBJ1-6; 9 positions agree with TRBD1. The V gene's germline CDR1 is MNHEY and CDR2 SVGAGI. The CDR3 is 14 residues long. Trimming cost V 5 bases and J 10 bases; bases outside gene matches: 6. CDR3 nucleotides: TGTGCCAGCAGTCGGGACAGGGTAGCATCACCCCTCCACTTT. Protein: CASSRDRVASPLHF.

The rearrangement joins TRBV4-1 to TRBJ2-1; a weak D match, TRBD2 (5 bases). Per the germline V gene, CDR1 is MGHRA and CDR2 is YSYEKL. This CDR3 contains 17 residues. With 5 bases removed from V and 0 bases from J, the gap between germline ends came to 17 bases. The DNA of the CDR3 is TGCGCCAGCAGCGACTACCCAAGACGGAGCTCCTACAATGAGCAGTTCTTC. Amino acids: CASSDYPRRSSYNEQFF.

The rearrangement uses TRBV6-1 and TRBJ2-1; 8 positions agree with TRBD1. The V segment lost 11 bases and the J segment 3 bases; nucleotides outside the gene matches: 12. This CDR3 comprises 15 residues. CDR1 and CDR2 from the germline V gene are MNHNS and SASEGT. The DNA of the CDR3 is TGTGCCTCCCATGTTGGGGGACAGGTCTACAATGAGCAGTTCTTC. It specifies CASHVGGQVYNEQFF.

The chain is built from TRBV5-1 and TRBJ2-2, with D possibly being TRBD1 (5 bases). CDR3 length: 15 residues. Germline V lookup: CDR1 SGHRS, CDR2 YFSETQ. Trimming took 6 bases from V and 4 from J, leaving 16 bases between them. CDR3 bases: TGCGCCAGCACCGCCAGGCAGGGCAGCACCGGGGAGCTGTTTTTT. It is translated as CASTARQGSTGELFF.

The CDR3 protein is CASSEASDKYGYTF. DNA of the CDR3: TGTGCCAGCAGTGAAGCGTCGGACAAATATGGCTACACCTTC. The rearrangement joins TRBV2 to TRBJ1-2; a possible D gene is TRBD1 (5 bases). CDR3 length: 14 amino acids. Germline assignment: CDR1 SNHLY and CDR2 FYNNEI. V was pared by 0 bases and J by 5 bases, with 10 bases between.

The sample holds one count of this clone. This chain uses TRBV6-4 with TRBJ2-1; weak D call: TRBD2 (5 bases). Germline CDR1 and CDR2: MRHNA and SNTAGT. The CDR3 extends over 13 amino acids. V dropped 8 bases and J dropped 8 bases, with 16 bases sitting between them. CDR3 in DNA: TGTGCCAGCGCCCGAGGGAAAAATTATGAGCAGTTCTTC. Translating gives CASARGKNYEQFF.